These 18 T cell receptor beta chains were all obtained from the same sample, sequenced in a study of coeliac disease. TCRdb's copy holds only in-frame clones and misses some; the assay was immunoSEQ multiplex PCR. The sample lists over 8,000 clones; around three fifths were seen once. The sequenced sample was intraepithelial lymphocytes from the gut. These receptors were taken from an older woman with celiac disease.

The CDR3 reads CASSQVVGQRNEQFF. CDR3 DNA sequence: TGTGCCAGCAGCCAGGTGGTAGGCCAGCGGAATGAGCAGTTCTTC. The chain employs TRBV7-9 and TRBJ2-1; D possibly corresponds to TRBD2 (5 bases). Deletions cut 5 bases from V and 7 bases from J, with 18 bases between. Per the germline V gene, CDR1 is SEHNR and CDR2 is FQNEAQ (reference sequence). CDR3 length equals 15 residues. The full variable domain, with the rest looked up from reference TRBV7-9 and TRBJ2-1, is DTGVSQNPRHKITKRGQNVTFRCDPISEHNRLYWYRQTLGQGPEFLTYFQNEAQLEKSRLLSDRFSAERPKGSFSTLEIQRTEQGDSAMYLCASSQVVGQRNEQFFGPGTRLTVL.

As for this clone: One junction end does not reproduce the germline sequence, and a read error may be involved. This chain joins TRBV7-9 and TRBJ1-1; tentative D call: TRBD1 (6 bases). CDR3 length equals 14 residues. In germline, CDR1 is SEHNR, CDR2 FQNEAQ (reference sequence). The CDR3 nucleotides are TGCGCCAGCAGCGCCCGGGACACCAGGAGTGAAGCTTTCTTT. This codes for CASSARDTRSEAFF.

This clone has a handful of counts. The J gene is TRBJ2-7, the V gene TRBV6-1; no clear D. This CDR3 is 13 amino acids long. Trimming shortened V by 0 bases and J by 7 bases, and 10 bases separated the two germline ends. CDR1 is MNHNS and CDR2 is SASEGT in the germline V gene. The CDR3 loop reads CASSEAFGWEQYF. The CDR3 nucleotides are TGTGCCAGCAGTGAAGCGTTCGGGTGGGAGCAGTACTTC.

The chain has TRBV19 and TRBJ2-5; 7 bases map to TRBD1. Trimming took 5 bases from V and 3 from J; bases not matched to a gene: 6. The CDR3 is 14 amino acids. Germline V CDR1 and CDR2: LNHDA, SQIVND (reference sequence). In nucleotides, the CDR3 is TGTGCCAGTAGTTCCCGACAGGGAAAAGAGACCCAGTACTTC. Its translation is CASSSRQGKETQYF.

Relative to its sample, this clone is medium-sized. The gene calls are TRBV6-1 and TRBJ1-3, with unresolved D. This CDR3 is built from 15 residues. With 2 bases removed from V and 0 bases from J, the gap between germline ends came to 8 bases. Germline V CDR1 and CDR2: MNHNS, SASEGT. The CDR3 nucleotides are TGTGCCAGCAGTGAAATGAGAAACTCTGGAAACACCATATATTTT. It specifies CASSEMRNSGNTIYF.

This CDR3 is CASSVGGGFSSTDTQYF. CDR3 nucleotide sequence: TGTGCCAGCAGCGTAGGGGGAGGGTTTTCTAGCACAGATACGCAGTATTTT. The chain employs TRBV9 and TRBJ2-3, with 7 bases matching TRBD2. The CDR3 totals 17 residues. V gave up 0 bases and J gave up 0 bases; unmatched junction bases: 7. Germline V gene lookup returns CDR1 SGDLS and CDR2 YYNGEE.

The chain employs TRBV7-2 and TRBJ2-5; 8 bases align to TRBD2. The ends lost 8 bases at V and 5 bases at J; junction bases unmatched: 7. The CDR3 loop spans 13 amino acids. Germline loops: CDR1 SGHTA, CDR2 FQGNSA. The CDR3 bases are TGTGCCAGCGGCTCGGGGGGGCGGGAGACCCAGTACTTC. Translating it yields CASGSGGRETQYF.

The rearrangement uses TRBV7-9 and TRBJ2-7, with TRBD1 matching 8 bases. This CDR3 is built from 16 residues. The V gene's germline CDR1 is SEHNR and CDR2 FQNEAQ (reference sequence). The ends lost 5 bases at V and 2 bases at J; junction bases unmatched: 11. The chain's CDR3 is CASSPPHPGQAYEQYF. DNA for the CDR3: TGTGCCAGCAGCCCCCCCCACCCGGGACAGGCCTACGAGCAGTACTTC.

The rearrangement links TRBV7-8 to TRBJ2-1, with 11 bases fitting TRBD2. The CDR3 is 15 amino acids. Trimming took 4 bases from V and 4 from J; bases not matched to a gene: 3. The germline gives CDR1 SGHVS, CDR2 FQNEAQ. The CDR3 DNA sequence: TGTGCCAGCAGCTCTAGCGGGGGGCGATACAATGAGCAGTTCTTC. It specifies CASSSSGGRYNEQFF.

The chain employs TRBV27 and TRBJ2-1, with 13 bases matching TRBD2. CDR3 length equals 17 residues. Germline assignment: CDR1 MNHEY and CDR2 SMNVEV (reference sequence). The trim removed 4 bases at V and 7 bases at J, leaving 10 bases unmatched. The CDR3 region has the DNA TGTGCCAGCAGTTCCGTACTACTAGCGGGAGGGCGTAATGAGCAGTTCTTC. Encoded protein: CASSSVLLAGGRNEQFF.

This sequence joins TRBV7-9 and TRBJ2-1; TRBD2 matches 9 bases. This CDR3 has 15 amino acids. With V trimmed by 3 bases and J by 9 bases, 9 bases remained unmatched. The germline CDR1 and CDR2 sequences are SEHNR and FQNEAQ (reference sequence). Here the CDR3 reads CASSFIAGVWGEQFF. The CDR3 coding sequence is TGTGCCAGCAGCTTCATAGCGGGAGTTTGGGGTGAGCAGTTCTTC. Together with reference TRBV7-9 and TRBJ2-1, the CDR3 gives the full variable domain: DTGVSQNPRHKITKRGQNVTFRCDPISEHNRLYWYRQTLGQGPEFLTYFQNEAQLEKSRLLSDRFSAERPKGSFSTLEIQRTEQGDSAMYLCASSFIAGVWGEQFFGPGTRLTVL.

There are a few counts of this clone. The chain employs TRBV5-4 and TRBJ2-3, with 9 bases identical to TRBD2. Germline assignment: CDR1 SGHNT and CDR2 YYREEE (reference sequence). CDR3 length: 16 residues. After removal of 6 bases from V and 0 bases from J, the junction contained 8 bases not matched to a gene. This CDR3 reads CASIRSGGPSTDTQYF. CDR3 bases: TGTGCCAGCATCCGAAGCGGGGGGCCCAGCACAGATACGCAGTATTTT.

The rearrangement links TRBV9 to TRBJ1-1, with D tentatively TRBD1 (6 bases). The CDR3 is 14 residues long. Germline CDR1 SGDLS, CDR2 YYNGEE. The V end lost 0 bases, the J end lost 7 bases, and 13 bases lay between the germline ends. The CDR3: CASSVEGRGGEAFF. CDR3 bases: TGTGCCAGCAGCGTAGAGGGCAGGGGTGGTGAAGCTTTCTTT.

The chain employs TRBV19 and TRBJ1-5; D is uncertain. The ends were cut back, 3 bases at V and 9 bases at J, with 9 bases in the middle. Germline lookup yields CDR1 LNHDA and CDR2 SQIVND (reference sequence). CDR3 length: 12 residues. The CDR3 DNA is TGTGCCAGTAGTATCCCCCCCAGGCCCCAGCATTTT. This encodes CASSIPPRPQHF.

In this sample, this clone is large. The genes are TRBV19 and TRBJ2-1; 10 positions match TRBD1. From germline, CDR1 is LNHDA and CDR2 SQIVND (reference sequence). Germline trimming cut 7 bases from V and 5 bases from J; bases unmatched to any gene: 8. The CDR3 runs to 15 residues. The CDR3 sequence: CASTPDRGGNNEQFF. The CDR3 bases are TGTGCCAGTACCCCGGACAGGGGGGGGAACAATGAGCAGTTCTTC. The whole variable domain, remainder taken from reference TRBV19 and TRBJ2-1, is DGGITQSPKYLFRKEGQNVTLSCEQNLNHDAMYWYRQDPGQGLRLIYYSQIVNDFQKGDIAEGYSVSREKKESFPLTVTSAQKNPTAFYLCASTPDRGGNNEQFFGPGTRLTVL.

The rearrangement uses TRBV14 and TRBJ2-3, with 12 bases matching TRBD1. CDR1 is SGHDN and CDR2 is FVKESK in the germline V gene. The length of the CDR3 is 14 residues. V gave up 8 bases and J gave up 5 bases; unmatched junction bases: 5. CDR3 coding DNA: TGTGCCAGCTCCGGGACAGGGGGCAAAGATACGCAGTATTTT. As protein: CASSGTGGKDTQYF.

The chain recombines TRBV18 with TRBJ1-6; 7 nucleotides align to TRBD1. The CDR3 sequence is 14 residues long. Germline-derived CDR1 and CDR2 are KGHSH and LQKENI. With V trimmed by 4 bases and J by 8 bases, 5 bases remained unmatched. CDR3 DNA: TGTGCCAGCTCACACCTTGACAGGGATTCACCCCTCCACTTT. Translated, it gives CASSHLDRDSPLHF. Using reference TRBV18 and TRBJ1-6 for the parts outside the CDR3, the full variable domain is NAGVMQNPRHLVRRRGQEARLRCSPMKGHSHVYWYRQLPEEGLKFMVYLQKENIIDESGMPKERFSAEFPKEGPSILRIQQVVRGDSAAYFCASSHLDRDSPLHFGNGTRLTVT.

The chain carries TRBV7-8 and TRBJ2-3; no clear D. Germline V gene data show CDR1 as SGHVS and CDR2 as FQNEAQ. V was cut by 3 bases and J by 4 bases, with 5 bases left in between. The length of the CDR3 is 12 residues. The CDR3 DNA reads as TGTGCCAGCAGCTTCCTAGCAGATACGCAGTATTTT. Translated, it gives CASSFLADTQYF.